These T cell receptor beta chains were read from a single sample in a study of T-cell memory formation after mild COVID-19. TCRdb processed the 5' RACE reads anew with MiXCR; each CDR3 protein has one entry. The data hold around 200,000 distinct CDR3 sequences, with roughly a tenth observed a single time. Specimen: PBMCs or a T cell subset sorted from them (not recorded which). The receptors here all came from a man aged 18-30 years who had mild COVID-19 (a few samples of this study predate the infection). Cell type and time point are not known. Both conserved end residues are trimmed from each CDR3. The size field is filled for only some rows; it gives once, few, many or a size class.

size | V | CDR3
few | TRBV29-1 | SVGQGAKNIQY
few | TRBV7-9 | ASNPFGTTNEKLF
. | TRBV5-4 | ASSRRTVQSYEQY
. | TRBV28 | ASSSGGSPLH
many | TRBV6-1 | ASSGLTGLDQPQH
few | TRBV4-1 | ASSQGTIYEQY
. | TRBV12-5 | ASGLESSYNEQF
. | TRBV4-1 | ASSQPSDRVNYGYT
. | TRBV12-3/TRBV12-4 | ASSLHRGVAEAF
. | TRBV4-2 | ASSQDGRGTNEKLF
. | TRBV18 | ASSNRELSGANVLT
. | TRBV5-1 | ASSLAVASGELF
few | TRBV3-1 | ASSHLSSVRTEAF
. | TRBV7-9 | ASSLLAVGETQY
. | TRBV6-1 | ASSEALGDSGYT
few | TRBV6-5 | ASSRRGRQETQY
. | TRBV19 | ASRSTGNTIY
. | TRBV29-1 | SVEDRPGNTEAF
. | TRBV6-5 | ASSYSFVSNSNQPQH
. | TRBV20-1 | SSPRDRGNTEAF
few | TRBV6-5 | ASSYSFPQAGIADTQY
few | TRBV7-2 | ASSIRTSGGNEQF
few | TRBV18 | ASSPEGRGQPQH
few | TRBV7-8 | ASSAEAGRDQY
. | TRBV2 | ASSLTGRSGELF
. | TRBV2 | ASSKLAGGIGELF
. | TRBV7-8 | ASSLDSDYGYT
. | TRBV20-1 | SAPTSGHNEQF
. | TRBV29-1 | SSSSLEGDSYTQY
few | TRBV7-3 | ASSGTGGSDTQY
. | TRBV7-2 | ASSSGQGYGGKLF
. | TRBV19 | ALVRRGRSDTGELF
many | TRBV5-5 | ASIKGQLANTGELF
. | TRBV30 | AWSMRGTISPLH
. | TRBV9 | ASSGRGGSTGELF
. | TRBV11-2 | ASSLRTGVIYEQY
few | TRBV7-9 | ASTLSGSYGYT
few | TRBV2 | ASSPKMPGELF
many | TRBV5-1 | ASTEGRPSAETQY
. | TRBV6-5 | ASSSTGGHQPQH
few | TRBV5-4 | ASSHPAKETQY